This T cell receptor beta chain was found in a study of naive and memory T cell subsets. Broader study findings: Naive and memory repertoire findings lacked a ground truth for validation. Gini index rose across naive, CM, EM and EMRA in CD4 and CD8. Naive repertoires, especially CD8, held a few larger clonotypes, possibly memory cells re-expressing CD45RA.

Both TRBC1 and TRBC2 were covered by a beta constant-region primer of two equimolar oligonucleotides. Four rounds of PCR amplified the ligated cDNA using nested alpha and beta constant-region primers plus SP2. TCRdb re-called the UMI-ligation and nested PCR reads through MiXCR, storing one row per CDR3 protein. This sample has tens of thousands of distinct CDR3 sequences; 11% occur once, and the top ten carry just over 0.13%. The CDR3 is 14 amino acids. The germline V gene encodes CDR1 MNHEY and CDR2 SMNVEV (reference sequence). J gave up 3 bases and V 5 bases, and 4 bases lay outside the gene matches. Turning to this clonotype: Antigen: not known.

The sequenced material came from naive CD4+ T cells from blood. The genes are TRBV27 and TRBJ1-1; 9 nucleotides align to TRBD1. This TCR derives from a human donor in good health. DNA of the CDR3: TGTGCCAGCAGTCGGGACAGGGAGTACACTGAAGCTTTCTTT. Translated: CASSRDREYTEAFF.